These 6 T cell receptor beta chains were sequenced from one sample in a study of control samples from healthy donors and cancer patients. Assay: immunoSEQ multiplex PCR; the TCRdb copy retains only in-frame clones and omits some. The sample has 70,000 to 100,000 clones, approximately 90% seen once. The material sequenced was PBMCs. Source of these receptors: a woman aged 55-70 years with head and neck cancer.

The chain recombines TRBV27 with TRBJ1-2, with D hard to call. With 0 bases removed from V and 7 bases from J, the gap between germline ends came to 9 bases. This CDR3 contains 13 residues. The V gene's germline CDR1 is MNHEY and CDR2 SMNVEV (reference sequence). The CDR3 DNA is TGTGCCAGCAGTTTATCGGGTCTGCTTGGCTACACCTTC. This sequence encodes CASSLSGLLGYTF.

The gene calls are TRBV7-2 and TRBJ2-3; 7 bases align to TRBD1. The CDR3 totals 16 residues. Germline assignment: CDR1 SGHTA and CDR2 FQGNSA. The V segment lost 1 base and the J segment 0 bases; nucleotides outside the gene matches: 4. The chain's CDR3 is CASSLVGTASTDTQYF. The CDR3 DNA follows: TGTGCCAGCAGCTTAGTAGGGACAGCTAGCACAGATACGCAGTATTTT.

The genes are TRBV2 and TRBJ2-7, with 7 bases that match TRBD2. Germline lookup yields CDR1 SNHLY and CDR2 FYNNEI. The CDR3 has 14 residues. Losses at the gene ends were 7 bases for V and 3 bases for J; bases not matched to a gene: 9. DNA of the CDR3: TGTGCCAGCACCGGGACTACTATTTACTACGAGCAGTACTTC. Translating it yields CASTGTTIYYEQYF.

The chain joins TRBV6-2 or TRBV6-3 to TRBJ2-5; the match to TRBD2 covers 8 bases. The V segment lost 2 bases and the J segment 4 bases; nucleotides outside the gene matches: 9. This CDR3 has 16 amino acids. CDR1 and CDR2 (germline): MNHEY, SVGEGT. The DNA of the CDR3 is TGTGCCAGCAGTTACGTCGGGAGGGCCGGAAGAGAGACCCAGTACTTC. Translation gives CASSYVGRAGRETQYF.

The chain's CDR3 is CASSLALGGRENGYTF. CDR3 DNA: TGCGCCAGCAGCTTGGCCTTGGGGGGTAGAGAAAATGGCTACACCTTC. The V and J genes are TRBV5-1 and TRBJ1-2; a weak D match, TRBD1 (5 bases). Germline lookup yields CDR1 SGHRS and CDR2 YFSETQ. This CDR3 has 16 residues. The V end lost 0 bases, the J end lost 6 bases, and 18 bases lay between the germline ends.

CDR3 amino acids: CASSLAPVAGAYGSPLHF. CDR3 nucleotides: TGTGCCAGCAGCTTGGCCCCGGTGGCAGGGGCCTATGGTTCACCCCTCCACTTT. This chain joins TRBV5-4 and TRBJ1-6, with D possibly TRBD1 on 6 matching bases. Germline V gene data show CDR1 as SGHNT and CDR2 as YYREEE (reference sequence). The CDR3 is made up of 18 amino acids. Trimming pared 0 bases from V and 9 bases from J, leaving 22 bases between.